This TCR beta chain is drawn from a study of CD8+ T cells in alopecia areata. Investigators sorted PBMCs to obtain both CD4+ and CD8+ T cells. Overall study findings and caveats: Clarity of TCR sharing across patients fell short of that in mice, possibly HLA-related. Scalp data also include sequences from resident alphabeta T cells of normal skin. Greater clonality was observed in lesional scalp samples, especially alopecia totalis/universalis, versus normal scalp.

This clone has more than one count but fewer than ten. Its antigen is not known. Extraction and reverse transcription of RNA yielded cDNA as the sequencing template. The data were produced by immunoSEQ multiplex PCR, yet TCRdb's version contains in-frame clones alone and is incomplete. The table includes roughly 100,000 clones, around 60% detected once. Germline V CDR1 and CDR2: SGHRS, YFSETQ. There are 11 residues in the CDR3. V lost 4 bases to trimming and J lost 1 base, with 2 bases between them. Specimen: CD4+ T cells sorted from blood. The receptor comes from a human donor in good health. The chain couples TRBV5-1 to TRBJ2-5; D remains ambiguous. CDR3: CASSIQETQYF. In nucleotides, the CDR3 is TGCGCCAGCAGCATCCAAGAGACCCAGTACTTC.